This T cell receptor beta chain originates from a study of post-analysis software for immune sequencing data. Remarks on this clonotype: As yet, its antigen is unknown.

Overall study findings and caveats: When patients were compared with controls, about 5 TRBV segments were more frequent, TRBV5-6, TRBV5-1 and TRBV20-1 among them.

Germline CDR1 is SQVTM and CDR2 is ANQGSEA. The CDR3 loop spans 13 amino acids. Libraries were made from TCR beta cDNA, and they carried unique molecular identifiers. Via MiXCR, TCRdb re-called the PCR reads, giving one row per CDR3 protein. The sample has 750,000 to 900,000 distinct CDR3 sequences, 40% to 55% seen once. What was sequenced was blood. The receptor was derived from a girl aged 10-17 years with multiple sclerosis. The V and J genes are TRBV29-1 and TRBJ2-5; D remains ambiguous. The DNA end lines up better with TRBJ2-7; the J call may be wrong. The CDR3 bases are TGCAGCGTTGTAGGAGACCCATCCTACGAGCAGTACTTC. It specifies CSVVGDPSYEQYF.